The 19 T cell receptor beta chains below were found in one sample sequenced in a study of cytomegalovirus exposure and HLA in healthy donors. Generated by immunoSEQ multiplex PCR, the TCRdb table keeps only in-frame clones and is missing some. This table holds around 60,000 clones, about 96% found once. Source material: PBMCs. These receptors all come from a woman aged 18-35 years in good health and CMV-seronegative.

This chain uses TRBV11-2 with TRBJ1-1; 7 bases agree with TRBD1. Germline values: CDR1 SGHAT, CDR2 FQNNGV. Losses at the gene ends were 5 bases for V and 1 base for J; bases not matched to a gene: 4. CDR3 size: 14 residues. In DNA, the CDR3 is TGTGCCAGCAGCCTACAGGGGTCGAACACTGAAGCTTTCTTT. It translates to CASSLQGSNTEAFF.

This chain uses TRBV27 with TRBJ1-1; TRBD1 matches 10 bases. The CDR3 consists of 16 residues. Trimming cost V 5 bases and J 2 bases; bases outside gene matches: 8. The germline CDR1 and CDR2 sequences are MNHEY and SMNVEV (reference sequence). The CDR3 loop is CASSPLGQGINTEAFF. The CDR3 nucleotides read TGTGCCAGCAGTCCCCTGGGACAGGGGATTAACACTGAAGCTTTCTTT.

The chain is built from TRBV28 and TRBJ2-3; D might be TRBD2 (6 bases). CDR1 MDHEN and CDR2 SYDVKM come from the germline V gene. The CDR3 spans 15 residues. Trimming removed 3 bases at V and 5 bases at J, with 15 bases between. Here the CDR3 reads CASSFQGPEGDTQYF. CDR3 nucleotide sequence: TGTGCCAGCAGTTTCCAGGGCCCGGAGGGAGATACGCAGTATTTT. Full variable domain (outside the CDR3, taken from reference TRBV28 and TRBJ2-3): DVKVTQSSRYLVKRTGEKVFLECVQDMDHENMFWYRQDPGLGLRLIYFSYDVKMKEKGDIPEGYSVSREKKERFSLILESASTNQTSMYLCASSFQGPEGDTQYFGPGTRLTVL.

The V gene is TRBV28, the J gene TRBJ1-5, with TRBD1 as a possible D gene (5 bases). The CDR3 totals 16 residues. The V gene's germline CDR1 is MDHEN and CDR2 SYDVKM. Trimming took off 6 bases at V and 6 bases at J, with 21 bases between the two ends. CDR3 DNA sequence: TGTGCCAGCAGCCCATGGGGGGGAGGGTATGGTCAGCCCCAGCATTTT. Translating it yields CASSPWGGGYGQPQHF. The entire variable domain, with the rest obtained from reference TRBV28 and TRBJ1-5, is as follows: DVKVTQSSRYLVKRTGEKVFLECVQDMDHENMFWYRQDPGLGLRLIYFSYDVKMKEKGDIPEGYSVSREKKERFSLILESASTNQTSMYLCASSPWGGGYGQPQHFGDGTRLSIL.

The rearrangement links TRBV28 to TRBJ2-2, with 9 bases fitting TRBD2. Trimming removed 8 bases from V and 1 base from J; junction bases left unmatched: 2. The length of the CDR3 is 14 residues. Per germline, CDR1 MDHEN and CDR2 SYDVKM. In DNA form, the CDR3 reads TGTGCCAGCCAGACTAGCGGGAACACCGGGGAGCTGTTTTTT. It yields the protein CASQTSGNTGELFF.

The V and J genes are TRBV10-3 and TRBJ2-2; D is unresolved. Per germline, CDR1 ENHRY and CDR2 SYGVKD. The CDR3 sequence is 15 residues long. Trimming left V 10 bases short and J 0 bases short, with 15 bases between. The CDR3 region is CATKVGQANTGELFF. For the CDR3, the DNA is TGTGCCACCAAGGTTGGGCAGGCGAACACCGGGGAGCTGTTTTTT.

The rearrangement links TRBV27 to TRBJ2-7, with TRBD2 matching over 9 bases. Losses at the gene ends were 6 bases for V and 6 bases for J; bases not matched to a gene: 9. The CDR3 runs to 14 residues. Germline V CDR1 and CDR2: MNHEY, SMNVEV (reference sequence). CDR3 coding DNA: TGTGCCAGCAGCCCGAGCGGGAGGCTCGGCGAGCAGTACTTC. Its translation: CASSPSGRLGEQYF.

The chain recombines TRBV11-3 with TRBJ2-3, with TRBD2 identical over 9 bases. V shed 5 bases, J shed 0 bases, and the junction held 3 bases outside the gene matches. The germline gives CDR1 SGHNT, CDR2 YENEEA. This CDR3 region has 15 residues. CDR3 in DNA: TGTGCCAGCAGCAAGACTAGCGGAAGCACAGATACGCAGTATTTT. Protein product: CASSKTSGSTDTQYF. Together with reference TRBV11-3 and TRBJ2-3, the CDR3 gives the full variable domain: EAGVVQSPRYKIIEKKQPVAFWCNPISGHNTLYWYLQNLGQGPELLIRYENEEAVDDSQLPKDRFSAERLKGVDSTLKIQPAELGDSAVYLCASSKTSGSTDTQYFGPGTRLTVL.

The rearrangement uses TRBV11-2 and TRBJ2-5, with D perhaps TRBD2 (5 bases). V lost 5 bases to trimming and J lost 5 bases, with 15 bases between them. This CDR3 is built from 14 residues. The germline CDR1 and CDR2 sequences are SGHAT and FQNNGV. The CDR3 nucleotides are TGTGCCAGCAGCCCCCGCCGCGGGTTGGAGACCCAGTACTTC. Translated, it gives CASSPRRGLETQYF. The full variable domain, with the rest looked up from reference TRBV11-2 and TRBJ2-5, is EAGVAQSPRYKIIEKRQSVAFWCNPISGHATLYWYQQILGQGPKLLIQFQNNGVVDDSQLPKDRFSAERLKGVDSTLKIQPAKLEDSAVYLCASSPRRGLETQYFGPGTRLLVL.

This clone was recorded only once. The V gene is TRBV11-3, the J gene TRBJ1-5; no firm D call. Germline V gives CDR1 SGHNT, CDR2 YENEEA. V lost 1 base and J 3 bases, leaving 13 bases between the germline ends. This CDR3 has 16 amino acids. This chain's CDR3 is CASSLGSTDPNQPQHF. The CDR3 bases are TGTGCCAGCAGCTTAGGATCAACAGACCCCAATCAGCCCCAGCATTTT.

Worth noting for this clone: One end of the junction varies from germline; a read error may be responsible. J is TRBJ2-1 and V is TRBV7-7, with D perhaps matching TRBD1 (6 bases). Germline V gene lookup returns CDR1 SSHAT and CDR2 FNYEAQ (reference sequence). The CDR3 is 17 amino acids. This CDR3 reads CASSPHQGRGHYNEQFF. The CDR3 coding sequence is TGTGCTAGCAGCCCCCACCAGGGCAGGGGCCACTACAATGAGCAGTTCTTC.

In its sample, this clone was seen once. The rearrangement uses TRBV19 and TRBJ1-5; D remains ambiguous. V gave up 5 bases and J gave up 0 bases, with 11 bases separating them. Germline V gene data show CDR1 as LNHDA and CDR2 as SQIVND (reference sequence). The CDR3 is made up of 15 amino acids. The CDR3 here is CASSATPYSNQPQHF. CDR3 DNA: TGTGCCAGTAGTGCAACCCCCTATAGCAATCAGCCCCAGCATTTT.

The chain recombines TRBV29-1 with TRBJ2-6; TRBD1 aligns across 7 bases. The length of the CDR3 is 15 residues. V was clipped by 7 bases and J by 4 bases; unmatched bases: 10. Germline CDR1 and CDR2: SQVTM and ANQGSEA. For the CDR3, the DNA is TGCAGCGCCCGAACAGGGGCATCCGGGGCCAACGTCCTGACTTTC. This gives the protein CSARTGASGANVLTF.

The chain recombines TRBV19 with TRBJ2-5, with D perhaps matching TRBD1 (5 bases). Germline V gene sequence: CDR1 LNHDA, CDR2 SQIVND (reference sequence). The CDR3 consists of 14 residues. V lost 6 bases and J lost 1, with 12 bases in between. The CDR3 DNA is TGTGCCAGTAGGTCCCGACAGCCCCAAGAGACCCAGTACTTC. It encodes CASRSRQPQETQYF.

Here the CDR3 reads CASTQGARGEKLFF. CDR3 bases: TGTGCCAGCACCCAGGGGGCGCGGGGTGAAAAACTGTTTTTT. The rearrangement uses TRBV7-9 and TRBJ1-4; 8 nucleotides agree with TRBD1. V was clipped by 7 bases and J by 7 bases; unmatched bases: 8. The CDR3 totals 14 residues. Germline V gene sequence: CDR1 SEHNR, CDR2 FQNEAQ (reference sequence).

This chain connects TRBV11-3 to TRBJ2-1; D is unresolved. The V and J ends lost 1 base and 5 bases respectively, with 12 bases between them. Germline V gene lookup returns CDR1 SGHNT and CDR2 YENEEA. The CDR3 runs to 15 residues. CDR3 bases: TGTGCCAGCAGCTTAGCGGTCCACCCGAACAATGAGCAGTTCTTC. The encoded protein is CASSLAVHPNNEQFF.

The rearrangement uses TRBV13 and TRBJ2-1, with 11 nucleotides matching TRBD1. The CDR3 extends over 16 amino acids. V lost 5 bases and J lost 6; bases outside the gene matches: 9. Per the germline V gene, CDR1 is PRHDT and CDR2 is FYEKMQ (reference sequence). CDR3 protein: CASSKRTGGSGNEQFF. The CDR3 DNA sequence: TGTGCCAGCAGCAAACGGACAGGGGGCAGTGGCAATGAGCAGTTCTTC.

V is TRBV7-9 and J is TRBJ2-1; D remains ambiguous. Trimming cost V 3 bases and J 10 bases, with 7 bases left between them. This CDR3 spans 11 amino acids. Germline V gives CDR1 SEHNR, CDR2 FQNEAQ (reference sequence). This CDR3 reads CASSFGAEQFF. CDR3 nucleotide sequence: TGTGCCAGCAGCTTCGGAGCGGAGCAGTTCTTC.

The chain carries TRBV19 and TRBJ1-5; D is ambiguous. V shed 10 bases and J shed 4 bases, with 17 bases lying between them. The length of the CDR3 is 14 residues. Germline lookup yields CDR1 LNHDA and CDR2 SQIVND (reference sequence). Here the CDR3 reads CATLWSGWNQPQHF. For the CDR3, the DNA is TGTGCCACCCTGTGGTCGGGTTGGAATCAGCCCCAGCATTTT.